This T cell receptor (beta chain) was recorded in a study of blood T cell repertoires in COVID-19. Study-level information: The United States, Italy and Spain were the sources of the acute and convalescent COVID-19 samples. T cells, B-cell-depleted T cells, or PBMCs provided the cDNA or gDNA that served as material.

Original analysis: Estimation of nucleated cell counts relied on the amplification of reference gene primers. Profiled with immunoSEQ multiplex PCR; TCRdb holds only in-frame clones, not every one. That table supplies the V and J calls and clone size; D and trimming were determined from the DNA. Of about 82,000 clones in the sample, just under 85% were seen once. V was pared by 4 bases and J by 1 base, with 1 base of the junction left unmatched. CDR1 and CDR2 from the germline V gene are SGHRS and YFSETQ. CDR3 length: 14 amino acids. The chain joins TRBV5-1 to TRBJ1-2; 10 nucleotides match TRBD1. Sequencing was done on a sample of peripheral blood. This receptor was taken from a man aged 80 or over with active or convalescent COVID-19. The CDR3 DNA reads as TGCGCCAGCAGCGGACAGGGGGTTAACTATGGCTACACCTTC. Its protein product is CASSGQGVNYGYTF.